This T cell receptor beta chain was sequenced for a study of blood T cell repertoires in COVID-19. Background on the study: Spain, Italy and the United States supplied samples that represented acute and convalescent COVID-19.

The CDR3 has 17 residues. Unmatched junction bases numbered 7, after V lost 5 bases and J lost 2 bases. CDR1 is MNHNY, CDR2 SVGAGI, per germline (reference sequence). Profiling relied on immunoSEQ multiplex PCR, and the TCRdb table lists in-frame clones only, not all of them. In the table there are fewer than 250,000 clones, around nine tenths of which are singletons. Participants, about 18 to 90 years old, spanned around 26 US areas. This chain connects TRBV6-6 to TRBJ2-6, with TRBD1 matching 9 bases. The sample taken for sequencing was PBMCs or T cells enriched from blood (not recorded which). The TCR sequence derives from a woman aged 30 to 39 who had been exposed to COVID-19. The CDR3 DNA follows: TGTGCCAGCAGTCAGAGGACAGGGGCGGCTGGGGCCAACGTCCTGACTTTC. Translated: CASSQRTGAAGANVLTF.